This TCR beta chain was recorded in a study of blood T cell repertoires in COVID-19. Assay used: immunoSEQ multiplex PCR; TCRdb lists only in-frame clones, some missing. This repertoire shows tens of thousands of clones, around 87% found once; its top ten account for 35% to 50%. CDR3 length equals 14 residues. From germline, CDR1 is DFQATT and CDR2 SNEGSKA (reference sequence). With V trimmed by 3 bases and J by 3 bases, 8 bases remained unmatched. This sequence was found in a human donor in a cohort sampled during active COVID-19. The genes are TRBV20-1 and TRBJ2-7; 7 bases are a match to TRBD1. Sequenced material: peripheral blood. The CDR3 loop reads CSASSTGVSYEQYF. The CDR3 DNA sequence: TGCAGTGCTAGTAGTACAGGGGTAAGCTACGAGCAGTACTTC.